Sequencing of this T cell receptor beta chain was carried out in a study of T cells after yellow fever vaccination. Study outcomes and limitations: Within FACS-sorted repertoires, abundant clonotypes contaminating from the bulk population could be present.

Synthesis of TCR cDNA relied on 5'RACE template switching, which attached a universal primer site and UMIs. MiXCR, applied by TCRdb to the 5' RACE reads, yields one record per CDR3 protein. The table lists more than 300,000 distinct CDR3 sequences, about 4.5% of them singletons, with roughly a fifth in the top ten. The table lists this clonotype with many counts. As yet, its antigen is unknown. The sample here was PBMCs, taken 15 days after the yellow fever booster vaccination. The clonotype originates from a man aged 18 to 29 who received the YFV17D yellow fever vaccine.

The CDR3 nucleotides are TGTGCCAGCGGCCGAGTGAGGTATTCACCCCTCCACTTT. This translates into CASGRVRYSPLHF. The chain recombines TRBV7-3 with TRBJ1-6; D gene ambiguous. This CDR3 region has 13 residues. CDR1 SGHTA and CDR2 FQGTGA come from the germline V gene. V was trimmed by 8 bases and J by 8 bases, leaving 13 bases between them.